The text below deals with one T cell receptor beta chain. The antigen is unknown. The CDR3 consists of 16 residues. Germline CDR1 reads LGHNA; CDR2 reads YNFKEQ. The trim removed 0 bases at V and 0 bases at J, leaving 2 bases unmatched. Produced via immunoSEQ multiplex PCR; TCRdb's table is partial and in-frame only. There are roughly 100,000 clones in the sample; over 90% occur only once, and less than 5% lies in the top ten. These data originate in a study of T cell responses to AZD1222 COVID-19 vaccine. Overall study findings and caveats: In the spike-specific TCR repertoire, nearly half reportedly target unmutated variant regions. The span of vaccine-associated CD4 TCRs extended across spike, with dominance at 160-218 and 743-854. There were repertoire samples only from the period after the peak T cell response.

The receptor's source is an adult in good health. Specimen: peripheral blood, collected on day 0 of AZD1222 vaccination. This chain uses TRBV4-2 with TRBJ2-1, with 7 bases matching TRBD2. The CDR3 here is CASSQEGGSSYNEQFF. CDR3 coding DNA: TGTGCCAGCAGCCAAGAGGGAGGGAGCTCCTACAATGAGCAGTTCTTC.